The 26 T cell receptor beta chains given below trace back to one sample, sequenced in a study of blood T cell repertoires in COVID-19. Some clones are missing from TCRdb's copy, which holds only in-frame ones; the method was immunoSEQ multiplex PCR. The sample shows 270,000 or so clones, approximately 84% of them seen only once. The source material was peripheral blood. The receptors were gathered from a human donor with COVID-19, enrolled during active disease. The donor label of this sample is uncertain.

The rearrangement uses TRBV12-3 or TRBV12-4 and TRBJ1-6; a weak D match, TRBD1 (5 bases). The CDR3 loop spans 13 amino acids. Deletions cut 5 bases from V and 13 bases from J, with 15 bases between. CDR3 loop: CASSGGIEGPLHF. The CDR3 DNA sequence: TGTGCCAGCAGTGGGGGGATAGAGGGCCCCCTCCACTTT.

The rearrangement links TRBV7-2 to TRBJ2-1, with 10 bases lining up with TRBD2. CDR1 is SGHTA, CDR2 FQGNSA, per germline. Trimming took 5 bases from V and 4 from J; bases not matched to a gene: 8. The CDR3 sequence is 16 residues long. The CDR3 nucleotides read TGTGCCAGCAGCCCACCCGGGACTAGCGTATACAATGAGCAGTTCTTC. Its protein product is CASSPPGTSVYNEQFF. Looking up the rest from reference TRBV7-2 and TRBJ2-1 gives the full variable domain: GAGVSQSPSNKVTEKGKDVELRCDPISGHTALYWYRQSLGQGLEFLIYFQGNSAPDKSGLPSDRFSAERTGGSVSTLTIQRTQQEDSAVYLCASSPPGTSVYNEQFFGPGTRLTVL.

The V call is TRBV28, the J call TRBJ2-3; TRBD1 agrees at 10 bases. This CDR3 has 15 residues. Germline values: CDR1 MDHEN, CDR2 SYDVKM. V dropped 4 bases and J dropped 3; count of bases not matched to a gene: 4. CDR3 sequence reads: CASSYRTGGTDTQYF. The CDR3 bases are TGTGCCAGCAGTTACCGGACAGGGGGGACAGATACGCAGTATTTT.

The V and J genes are TRBV30 and TRBJ1-2, with a possible D match to TRBD1 (6 bases). CDR1 is GTSNPN, CDR2 SVGIG, per germline (reference sequence). Trimming took 5 bases from V and 3 from J, leaving 28 bases between them. This CDR3 is 18 amino acids long. For the CDR3, the DNA is TGTGCCTGGGGAGTCTCGGCCCTAGGGACAAAGCGGCACTATGGCTACACCTTC. Amino acid sequence: CAWGVSALGTKRHYGYTF.

The rearrangement links TRBV19 to TRBJ2-2; possibly TRBD1 for D (5 bases). V lost 8 bases to trimming and J lost 4 bases, with 14 bases between them. CDR3 size: 14 residues. Germline CDR1 and CDR2: LNHDA and SQIVND (reference sequence). The CDR3 protein is CASQESQGTGELFF. The CDR3 DNA sequence: TGTGCCAGTCAAGAGAGCCAGGGCACCGGGGAGCTGTTTTTT.

V is TRBV12-5 and J is TRBJ2-3, with 9 nucleotides matching TRBD1. The CDR3 covers 16 residues. Germline CDR1 is LGHNT and CDR2 is FRNRAP. With V trimmed by 2 bases and J by 1 base, 4 bases remained unmatched. CDR3 in amino acids: CASGLSWTGGTDTQYF. The CDR3 coding sequence is TGTGCTAGTGGTTTGTCCTGGACAGGGGGCACAGATACGCAGTATTTT.

This clone was picked up one time. The genes are TRBV5-6 and TRBJ2-3, with no clear D. The CDR3 extends over 14 amino acids. Trimming left V 0 bases short and J 0 bases short, with 5 bases between. Germline CDR1 is SGHDT and CDR2 is YYEEEE. The CDR3 nucleotides are TGTGCCAGCAGCTTGGGTCCTAGCACAGATACGCAGTATTTT. It codes for CASSLGPSTDTQYF. The full variable domain, completed using reference TRBV5-6 and TRBJ2-3, is DAGVTQSPTHLIKTRGQQVTLRCSPKSGHDTVSWYQQALGQGPQFIFQYYEEEERQRGNFPDRFSGHQFPNYSSELNVNALLLGDSALYLCASSLGPSTDTQYFGPGTRLTVL.

The CDR3 reads CASSIEGKRGRDGYTF. The CDR3 coding sequence is TGTGCCAGTAGTATAGAGGGTAAGAGGGGGCGCGATGGCTACACCTTC. The V call is TRBV19, the J call TRBJ1-2; 7 bases match TRBD1. Germline V CDR1 and CDR2: LNHDA, SQIVND (reference sequence). This CDR3 comprises 16 residues. V was clipped by 0 bases and J by 6 bases; unmatched bases: 10.

The J gene is TRBJ2-2, the V gene TRBV7-3, with 9 bases identical to TRBD2. Germline V gene data show CDR1 as SGHTA and CDR2 as FQGTGA. The CDR3 length is 17 residues. V lost 0 bases to trimming and J lost 3 bases; unmatched junction nucleotides: 5. CDR3: CASSLTAGGPDTGELFF. CDR3 DNA sequence: TGTGCCAGCAGCTTAACTGCGGGAGGGCCCGACACCGGGGAGCTGTTTTTT. Full variable domain (rest looked up from reference TRBV7-3 and TRBJ2-2): GAGVSQTPSNKVTEKGKYVELRCDPISGHTALYWYRQSLGQGPEFLIYFQGTGAADDSGLPNDRFFAVRPEGSVSTLKIQRTERGDSAVYLCASSLTAGGPDTGELFFGEGSRLTVL.

The gene calls are TRBV19 and TRBJ1-5; D may be TRBD1 (5 bases). The CDR3 spans 18 residues. The ends were cut back, 1 base at V and 1 base at J, with 17 bases in the middle. The germline V gene has CDR1 LNHDA and CDR2 SQIVND (reference sequence). CDR3 sequence reads: CASSIGGGRGASNQPQHF. The CDR3 DNA follows: TGTGCCAGTAGTATAGGTGGGGGGAGGGGCGCCAGCAATCAGCCCCAGCATTTT.

The J gene is TRBJ1-1, the V gene TRBV28, with D perhaps matching TRBD1 (5 bases). Germline-derived CDR1 and CDR2 are MDHEN and SYDVKM. Trimming pared 1 base from V and 4 bases from J, leaving 13 bases between. CDR3 length: 15 residues. For the CDR3, the DNA is TGTGCCAGCAGTTTATTGGAAGACCAGGGCACTGAAGCTTTCTTT. Encoded protein: CASSLLEDQGTEAFF. Looking up the rest from reference TRBV28 and TRBJ1-1 gives the full variable domain: DVKVTQSSRYLVKRTGEKVFLECVQDMDHENMFWYRQDPGLGLRLIYFSYDVKMKEKGDIPEGYSVSREKKERFSLILESASTNQTSMYLCASSLLEDQGTEAFFGQGTRLTVV.

The rearrangement joins TRBV5-4 to TRBJ2-7, with 7 nucleotides matching TRBD2. V lost 3 bases to trimming and J lost 0 bases; unmatched junction nucleotides: 9. The germline gives CDR1 SGHNT, CDR2 YYREEE (reference sequence). CDR3 length: 16 amino acids. The CDR3 region is CASSSGLAESSYEQYF. The CDR3 nucleotides are TGTGCCAGCAGCTCGGGTCTAGCGGAGAGCTCCTACGAGCAGTACTTC.

This chain uses TRBV10-3 with TRBJ2-1; TRBD2 matches 8 bases. The CDR3 is 16 amino acids. V lost 3 bases and J lost 6; bases outside the gene matches: 10. Germline V gives CDR1 ENHRY, CDR2 SYGVKD. CDR3 bases: TGTGCCATCAGTGATGGCGGGAGGTCTCCAAGCAATGAGCAGTTCTTC. It specifies CAISDGGRSPSNEQFF.

The chain links TRBV7-2 to TRBJ2-7; D may be TRBD2 (6 bases). The CDR3 runs 17 residues. The germline V gene encodes CDR1 SGHTA and CDR2 FQGNSA. V was shortened by 1 base and J by 2 bases, with 18 bases between the two germline ends. CDR3 nucleotides: TGTGCCAGCAGCTTAGGGCTCGGAGGGTTTGGGCCCTACGAGCAGTACTTC. Protein product: CASSLGLGGFGPYEQYF.

A remark on this clone: The sample holds other DNA sequences that translate to the same CDR3. This rearrangement joins TRBV6-5 to TRBJ1-1, with D possibly matching TRBD1 (6 bases). V was pared by 0 bases and J by 4 bases, with 6 bases between. CDR1 is MNHEY and CDR2 is SVGAGI in the germline V gene. The CDR3 is made up of 13 amino acids. Here the CDR3 reads CASSYSGGTEAFF. In DNA, the CDR3 is TGTGCCAGCAGTTACTCAGGGGGCACTGAAGCTTTCTTT.

This clone has just a few counts. The chain has TRBV11-1 and TRBJ2-5; D not resolved. CDR1 is SGHAT, CDR2 FQDESV, per germline (reference sequence). V was cut by 8 bases and J by 3 bases, with 19 bases left in between. The length of the CDR3 is 15 residues. CDR3 loop: CASAPGSRLEETQYF. Written as DNA, the CDR3 is TGTGCCAGCGCCCCCGGCTCCAGACTCGAAGAGACCCAGTACTTC.

This clone was seen a few times. The chain uses TRBV6-6 and TRBJ2-7, with unresolved D. The CDR3 extends over 12 amino acids. In germline, CDR1 is MNHNY, CDR2 SVGAGI (reference sequence). The V end was cut by 2 bases, the J end by 4 bases, with 6 bases between. CDR3 DNA sequence: TGTGCCAGCAGTTACGCTAGTTACGAGCAGTACTTC. Protein: CASSYASYEQYF.

In its sample, this clone was seen a few times. V is TRBV21-1 and J is TRBJ1-2; the table's D call, TRBD1, was not checked against the DNA. TRBV21-1 is noted as a pseudogene. The CDR3 sequence is 14 residues long. CDR3 loop: CATGNRDSDYGYTF. The CDR3 nucleotides read TGTGCCACGGGAAACCGGGACAGCGACTATGGCTACACCTTC.

The chain employs TRBV11-3 and TRBJ2-2; D not resolved. Germline V gene sequence: CDR1 SGHNT, CDR2 YENEEA. CDR3 length: 14 residues. V was cut by 5 bases and J by 8 bases, with 15 bases left in between. The CDR3 DNA follows: TGTGCCAGCAGCCATAGATCTAATTTGGGGGAGCTGTTTTTT. This translates into CASSHRSNLGELFF.

V usage is TRBV28 and J usage is TRBJ1-2; 9 bases agree with TRBD1. Trimming at V came to 2 bases and at J to 12 bases, leaving 16 bases not matched to a gene. The germline CDR1 and CDR2 sequences are MDHEN and SYDVKM. The CDR3 runs to 16 residues. The DNA for the CDR3 is TGTGCCAGCAGTTTAGCCGGGACAGGGTGGTCGTGGCCCGACACCTTC. Translated: CASSLAGTGWSWPDTF.

The chain employs TRBV12-3 or TRBV12-4 and TRBJ1-6; the D gene is possibly TRBD1 (6 bases). There are 13 residues in the CDR3. The V end lost 8 bases, the J end lost 9 bases, and 14 bases lay between the germline ends. As DNA, the CDR3 is TGTGCCAGCCAACCTCAGACAGGTTCACCCCTCCACTTT. Protein sequence: CASQPQTGSPLHF.

The table lists this clone with a few counts. The V and J genes are TRBV5-1 and TRBJ2-1; 13 nucleotides match TRBD2. From germline, CDR1 is SGHRS and CDR2 YFSETQ. The length of the CDR3 is 17 residues. Trimming took 5 bases from V and 2 from J; bases not matched to a gene: 7. CDR3 protein: CASSSGTSGATYNEQFF. CDR3 DNA: TGCGCCAGCAGTTCCGGGACTAGCGGGGCCACCTACAATGAGCAGTTCTTC.

The rearrangement joins TRBV5-1 to TRBJ2-7; maybe TRBD2 (6 bases). The CDR3 has 13 residues. In germline, CDR1 is SGHRS, CDR2 YFSETQ. Trimming took 4 bases from V and 3 from J, leaving 11 bases between them. The chain's CDR3 is CASSPAGSYEQYF. DNA for the CDR3: TGCGCCAGCAGCCCCGCGGGGAGCTACGAGCAGTACTTC.

The chain employs TRBV11-2 and TRBJ1-5, with D possibly matching TRBD1 (5 bases). Trimming removed 2 bases at V and 5 bases at J, with 10 bases between. CDR1 and CDR2 (germline): SGHAT, FQNNGV. The CDR3 runs 14 residues. CDR3 nucleotide sequence: TGTGCCAGCAGCTTATTGGGGCAGGATCAGCCCCAGCATTTT. Its protein product is CASSLLGQDQPQHF.

J is TRBJ1-1 and V is TRBV10-3, with TRBD1 matching 8 bases. Germline V gene lookup returns CDR1 ENHRY and CDR2 SYGVKD. V lost 10 bases and J lost 1; bases outside the gene matches: 11. CDR3 length: 15 residues. CDR3 residues: CASELTGTGNTEAFF. CDR3 DNA: TGTGCCAGCGAACTAACCGGGACAGGGAACACTGAAGCTTTCTTT.

The chain is built from TRBV5-5 and TRBJ2-1; D unresolved. Germline CDR1 is SGHKS and CDR2 is YYEKEE (reference sequence). Trimming pared 0 bases from V and 9 bases from J, leaving 10 bases between. This CDR3 is built from 13 residues. DNA for the CDR3: TGTGCCAGCAGCTTGGTTGGCAGTTTTGAGCAGTTCTTC. It codes for CASSLVGSFEQFF.